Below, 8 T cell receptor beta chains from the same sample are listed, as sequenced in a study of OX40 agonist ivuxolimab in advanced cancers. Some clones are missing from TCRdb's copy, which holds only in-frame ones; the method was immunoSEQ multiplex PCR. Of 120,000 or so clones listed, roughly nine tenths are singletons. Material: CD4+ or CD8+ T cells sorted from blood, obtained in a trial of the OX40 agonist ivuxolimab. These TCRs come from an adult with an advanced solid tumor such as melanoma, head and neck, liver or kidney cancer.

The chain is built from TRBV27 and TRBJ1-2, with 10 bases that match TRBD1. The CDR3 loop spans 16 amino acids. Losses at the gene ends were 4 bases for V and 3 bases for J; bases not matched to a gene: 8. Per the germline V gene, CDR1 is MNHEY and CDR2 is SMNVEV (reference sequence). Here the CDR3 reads CASSSAGTGEHYGYTF. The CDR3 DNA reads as TGTGCCAGCAGTTCAGCCGGGACAGGGGAGCACTATGGCTACACCTTC.

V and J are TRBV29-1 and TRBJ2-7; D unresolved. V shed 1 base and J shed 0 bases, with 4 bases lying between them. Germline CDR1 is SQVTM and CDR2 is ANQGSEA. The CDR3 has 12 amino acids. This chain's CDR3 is CSVEGTSYEQYF. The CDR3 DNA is TGCAGCGTTGAAGGGACCTCCTACGAGCAGTACTTC.

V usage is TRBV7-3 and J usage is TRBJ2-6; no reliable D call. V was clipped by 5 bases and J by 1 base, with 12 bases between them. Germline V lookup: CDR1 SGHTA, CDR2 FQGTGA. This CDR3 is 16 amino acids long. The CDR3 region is CASSPRPQSGANVLTF. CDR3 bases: TGTGCCAGCAGCCCCCGCCCACAGTCTGGGGCCAACGTCCTGACTTTC.

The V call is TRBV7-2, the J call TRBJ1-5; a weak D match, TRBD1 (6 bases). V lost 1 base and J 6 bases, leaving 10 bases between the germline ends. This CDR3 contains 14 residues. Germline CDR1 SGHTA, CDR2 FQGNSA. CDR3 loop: CASSLGGAGQPQHF. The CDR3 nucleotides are TGTGCCAGCAGCTTAGGGGGGGCCGGTCAGCCCCAGCATTTT.

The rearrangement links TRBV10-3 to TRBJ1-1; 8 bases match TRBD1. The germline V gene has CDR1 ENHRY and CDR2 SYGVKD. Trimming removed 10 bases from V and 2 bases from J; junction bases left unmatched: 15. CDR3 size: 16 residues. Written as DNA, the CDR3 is TGTGCCACCAAAGGGGGGGAGGGACAGGATAACACTGAAGCTTTCTTT. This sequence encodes CATKGGEGQDNTEAFF.

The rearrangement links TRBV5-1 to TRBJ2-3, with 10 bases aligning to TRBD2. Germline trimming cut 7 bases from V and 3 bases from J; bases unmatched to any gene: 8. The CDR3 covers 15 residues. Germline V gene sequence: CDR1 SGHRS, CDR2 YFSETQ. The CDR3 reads CASGTPSGSTDTQYF. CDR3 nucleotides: TGCGCCAGCGGAACACCTAGCGGGAGTACAGATACGCAGTATTTT. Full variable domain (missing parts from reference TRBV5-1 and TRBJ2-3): KAGVTQTPRYLIKTRGQQVTLSCSPISGHRSVSWYQQTPGQGLQFLFEYFSETQRNKGNFPGRFSGRQFSNSRSEMNVSTLELGDSALYLCASGTPSGSTDTQYFGPGTRLTVL.

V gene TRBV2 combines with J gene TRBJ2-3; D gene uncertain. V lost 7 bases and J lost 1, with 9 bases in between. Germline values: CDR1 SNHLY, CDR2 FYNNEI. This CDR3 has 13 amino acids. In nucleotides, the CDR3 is TGTGCCAGCAATAGTGTGGGCACAGATACGCAGTATTTT. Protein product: CASNSVGTDTQYF.

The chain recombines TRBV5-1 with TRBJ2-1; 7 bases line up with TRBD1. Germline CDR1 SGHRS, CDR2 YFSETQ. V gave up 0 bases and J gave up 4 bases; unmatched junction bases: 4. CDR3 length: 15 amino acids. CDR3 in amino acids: CASSLAPGQYNEQFF. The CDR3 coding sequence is TGCGCCAGCAGCTTGGCCCCGGGACAGTACAATGAGCAGTTCTTC.